Listed below are T cell receptor beta chains from one sample, sequenced in a study of technical replicates of blood from a handful of donors. Libraries were prepared by immunoSEQ multiplex PCR; TCRdb keeps only in-frame clonotypes and omits some of them. Altogether about 80,000 clones are present, approximately 94% being singletons, with the ten largest covering 0.35% to 0.4%. Sequencing used T cells isolated from PBMCs. All receptors derive from a human donor in good health. The CDR3 runs from the conserved cysteine through the conserved F or W. The order of the fields is V gene, clone size, J gene, D gene, CDR3 DNA, CDR3 protein. D genes are given only for firm matches. Clone size, where shown, is once, few, many, or a class for clones that have expanded.

TRBV5-4	.	TRBJ2-3	TRBD1	TGTGCCAGCAGCGCCGGGACAGTGGGAGATACGCAGTATTTT	CASSAGTVGDTQYF
TRBV5-1	few	TRBJ1-4	.	TGCGCCAGCAGCTTGGAGCCAAGTAGTGAAAAACTGTTTTTT	CASSLEPSSEKLFF
TRBV15	.	TRBJ1-2	.	TGTGCCACCAGCAGACAGGGCTATGGCTACACCTTC	CATSRQGYGYTF
TRBV27	.	TRBJ2-7	TRBD2	TGTGCCAGCAGTATAGCGGGAGGAGGGTACGAGCAGTACTTC	CASSIAGGGYEQYF
TRBV2	few	TRBJ2-7	.	TGTGCCAGCAACGAGCCCTTTACAGCGGTGCAGTACTTC	CASNEPFTAVQYF
TRBV7-6	.	TRBJ2-7	TRBD2	TGTGCCAGCAGTAGCGGGAGGGCCTACGAGCAGTACTTC	CASSSGRAYEQYF
TRBV29-1	.	TRBJ2-3	TRBD2	TGCAGCGCGACTAGCGGGACCCACACAGATACGCAGTATTTT	CSATSGTHTDTQYF
TRBV5-1	.	TRBJ2-5	.	TGCGCCAGCAGCTTGGATCCCTCGGGGACCCAGTACTTC	CASSLDPSGTQYF
TRBV19	.	TRBJ1-5	.	TGTGCCAGTATCGGGGGAGCTGATCGCAATCAGCCCCAGCATTTT	CASIGGADRNQPQHF
TRBV10-3	few	TRBJ1-1	TRBD1	TGTGCCATCAGTTGGGACAGAGAGAACACTGAAGCTTTCTTT	CAISWDRENTEAFF
TRBV11-2	once	TRBJ2-7	.	TGTGCCAGCAGCCCAGGCAGGGGACTACAAACCTACGAGCAGTACTTC	CASSPGRGLQTYEQYF
TRBV27	.	TRBJ2-1	.	TGTGCCAGGAGTAGAGATACTGACAATGAGCAGTTCTTC	CARSRDTDNEQFF
TRBV28	.	TRBJ1-2	TRBD1	TGTGCCAGCAGTTTAACAGGGGGAAGCTATGGCTACACCTTC	CASSLTGGSYGYTF
TRBV7-9	.	TRBJ1-1	.	TGTGCCAGCAGCTTAGATGGGGCCTATGGTGAAGCTTTCTTT	CASSLDGAYGEAFF
TRBV5-1	.	TRBJ2-5	TRBD1	TGCGCCAGCAGCTTGGGGACAGGACCGCAAGAGACCCAGTACTTC	CASSLGTGPQETQYF
TRBV7-9	.	TRBJ2-7	.	TGTGCCAGCAGCTTAGCCCAATCCTACGAGCAGTACTTC	CASSLAQSYEQYF
TRBV19	.	TRBJ2-3	TRBD2	TGTGCCAGTGGAGTAGCGGGAAAAGATACGCAGTATTTT	CASGVAGKDTQYF
TRBV4-3	.	TRBJ1-1	.	TGCGCCAGCAGCCAGCTACTAGGAAGGGTCACTGAAGCTTTCTTT	CASSQLLGRVTEAFF
TRBV27	.	TRBJ2-5	.	TGTGCCAGTCAAAAACCCCCTCTAGCGCCTAACCAAGAGACCCAGTACTTC	CASQKPPLAPNQETQYF
TRBV2	.	TRBJ2-5	TRBD2	TGTGCCAGCAGTGAAATCGCGGGAGGGATACAAGAGACCCAGTACTTC	CASSEIAGGIQETQYF
TRBV9	.	TRBJ2-7	TRBD1	TGTGCCAGCAGCTCCGGGACAGCGTACGAGCAGTACTTC	CASSSGTAYEQYF
TRBV4-1	.	TRBJ2-1	TRBD2	TGCGCCAGCAGCCAAGATACTAGCGGTACCTACAATGAGCAGTTCTTC	CASSQDTSGTYNEQFF
TRBV5-6	.	TRBJ1-2	.	TGTGCCAGCAGCTCTCAGAACCTCTATGGCTACACCTTC	CASSSQNLYGYTF
TRBV28	.	TRBJ2-7	TRBD1	TGTGCCAGCACCTGGACAGGGGCCTACGAGCAGTACTTC	CASTWTGAYEQYF
TRBV5-5	.	TRBJ2-7	.	TGTGCCAGCAGCTCCCCGGGATTGTACGAGCAGTACTTC	CASSSPGLYEQYF
TRBV6-4	.	TRBJ2-7	TRBD1	TGTGCCAGCAGTGTACGACAGGGGTTTGGCGAGCAGTACTTC	CASSVRQGFGEQYF
TRBV28	.	TRBJ1-1	.	TGTGCCAGCAGTTGGGTCGACAGGCTTAAAGGGGCTGAAGCTTTCTTT	CASSWVDRLKGAEAFF
TRBV10-2	.	TRBJ1-1	TRBD1	TGCGCCAGCGGTGGACAGGGACGAGGGTTAGGGTTAGGGCGCCAGCGTGAAGCTTTCTTT	CASGGQGRGLGLGRQREAFF
TRBV27	once	TRBJ1-5	.	TGTGCCAGCAGTTACCGACAGCCTAATAGCAATCAGCCCCAGCATTTT	CASSYRQPNSNQPQHF
TRBV29-1	.	TRBJ1-3	.	TGCAGCGTTGTAGGGGATACCTCTGGAAACACCATATATTTT	CSVVGDTSGNTIYF
TRBV5-8	.	TRBJ1-5	.	TGTGCCAGCAGCCTAGCGGGAGGGTCCGATCAGCCCCAGCATTTT	CASSLAGGSDQPQHF
TRBV6-6	.	TRBJ2-2	.	TGTGCCAGCATCCAGACGGGTGGGAACACCGGGGAGCTGTTTTTT	CASIQTGGNTGELFF
TRBV28	.	TRBJ2-3	TRBD1	TGTGCCAGCAGTTTAAGAGGGACAGGGTTAGATACGCAGTATTTT	CASSLRGTGLDTQYF
TRBV29-1	.	TRBJ2-1	TRBD2	TGCAGCGTTGACGCTAGCGGCTGGGATGAGCAGTTCTTC	CSVDASGWDEQFF
TRBV6-5	.	TRBJ2-5	TRBD2	TGTGCCAGCAGTTACTCCCCGACTAGCTTCCAAGAGACCCAGTACTTC	CASSYSPTSFQETQYF
TRBV29-1	.	TRBJ2-3	.	TGCAGCGCCCCACAGGGTAGCAGCACAGATACGCAGTATTTT	CSAPQGSSTDTQYF
TRBV7-2	.	TRBJ1-1	.	TGTGCCAGCAGCGATACAGGTCTTCTGACTGAAGCTTTCTTT	CASSDTGLLTEAFF
TRBV7-8	.	TRBJ2-6	TRBD2	TGTGCCAGCAGCTTCTCCAGGGGCCTAGCGGGAAGGCTTGGGGCCAACGTCCTGACTTTC	CASSFSRGLAGRLGANVLTF
TRBV10-3	.	TRBJ1-1	.	TGTGCCATCAGTGAGCAGGGGAGGAACACTGAAGCTTTCTTT	CAISEQGRNTEAFF
TRBV7-9	.	TRBJ1-1	.	TGTGCCAGCAGCTTACTACCTGGGAACACTGAAGCTTTCTTT	CASSLLPGNTEAFF
TRBV6-5	.	TRBJ1-5	.	TGTGCCAGCAGTTACTCGTCGGGAAGCCAGCCCCAGCATTTT	CASSYSSGSQPQHF
TRBV28	.	TRBJ1-2	TRBD1	TGTGCCAGCCGAATACAGGGGGCAGGAGGCTACACCTTC	CASRIQGAGGYTF
TRBV10-1	.	TRBJ1-1	.	TGCGCCAGCAGTGAGTATGACAGGTACCCTGAAGCTTTCTTT	CASSEYDRYPEAFF
TRBV4-2	.	TRBJ2-7	TRBD2	TGTGCCAGCAGCCAAGTGGCGACTAGCGGCCTCTCCTACGAGCAGTACTTC	CASSQVATSGLSYEQYF
TRBV6-1	.	TRBJ2-7	.	TGTGCCAGCAGTGAAGCGCTCGTGAGGGTTGGGCCCTACGAGCAGTACTTC	CASSEALVRVGPYEQYF
TRBV19	.	TRBJ2-1	TRBD2	TGTGCCAGTAGCCCGTGGCGGGAGGTCGACAATGAGCAGTTCTTC	CASSPWREVDNEQFF